These T cell receptor beta chains were read from a single sample in a study of blood T cell repertoires in COVID-19. Some clones are missing from TCRdb's copy, which holds only in-frame ones; the method was immunoSEQ multiplex PCR. In the table there are about 72,000 clones, 70% to 90% of which are singletons. The source material was peripheral blood. Every receptor here comes from a woman over 75 with acute or convalescent COVID-19. Each CDR3 is given with its conserved first and last residue. D genes are given only for firm matches. Where a row states a size, it is once, few, many or the class of an expanded clone; other rows omit it.

cdr3_length: 14
v_call: TRBV6-5
j_call: TRBJ2-5
d_call: TRBD2
clone_size: .
cdr3_nt: TGTGCCAGCCTACGGGCGGGAGGGCGAGAGACCCAGTACTTC
cdr3_aa: CASLRAGGRETQYF

cdr3_length: 15
v_call: TRBV5-4
j_call: TRBJ2-5
d_call: TRBD2
clone_size: .
cdr3_nt: TGTGCCAGCAGCTTAAAGGCGGGGGGATCAGAGACCCAGTACTTC
cdr3_aa: CASSLKAGGSETQYF

cdr3_length: 14
v_call: TRBV28
j_call: TRBJ1-2
d_call: .
clone_size: .
cdr3_nt: TGTGCCAGCAGTTCTCCGGGGTCAAACTATGGCTACACCTTC
cdr3_aa: CASSSPGSNYGYTF

cdr3_length: 14
v_call: TRBV6-6
j_call: TRBJ2-1
d_call: TRBD1
clone_size: .
cdr3_nt: TGTGCCAGCAACCGACAGGGGGCCTACAATGAGCAGTTCTTC
cdr3_aa: CASNRQGAYNEQFF

cdr3_length: 13
v_call: TRBV10-3
j_call: TRBJ1-2
d_call: .
clone_size: .
cdr3_nt: TGTGCCATCGGAGGGGCGGAGAACTATGGCTACACCTTC
cdr3_aa: CAIGGAENYGYTF

cdr3_length: 15
v_call: TRBV7-2
j_call: TRBJ1-5
d_call: .
clone_size: .
cdr3_nt: TGTGCCAGCAGCTTAAGGGCAGGAGGAGATCAGCCCCAGCATTTT
cdr3_aa: CASSLRAGGDQPQHF

cdr3_length: 11
v_call: TRBV12-3/TRBV12-4
j_call: TRBJ2-7
d_call: .
clone_size: .
cdr3_nt: TGTGCCAGCAGTTTAGCGGGAGGGCAGTACTTC
cdr3_aa: CASSLAGGQYF

cdr3_length: 13
v_call: TRBV27
j_call: TRBJ2-1
d_call: .
clone_size: once
cdr3_nt: TGTGCCAGCAGCCGATCCGCGGAGGTCCAGCAGTTCTTC
cdr3_aa: CASSRSAEVQQFF

cdr3_length: 15
v_call: TRBV4-2
j_call: TRBJ1-5
d_call: .
clone_size: few
cdr3_nt: TGTGCCAGCAGCCATACCGAAGCTAGCAATCAGCCCCAGCATTTT
cdr3_aa: CASSHTEASNQPQHF

cdr3_length: 12
v_call: TRBV5-4
j_call: TRBJ2-7
d_call: .
clone_size: .
cdr3_nt: TGTGCCAGCAGCTTGAATTCTCCCGAGCAGTACTTC
cdr3_aa: CASSLNSPEQYF

cdr3_length: 14
v_call: TRBV25-1
j_call: TRBJ1-2
d_call: .
clone_size: .
cdr3_nt: TGTGCCAGCAGTGCAAATCTCCTCGGGGATGGCTACACCTTC
cdr3_aa: CASSANLLGDGYTF

cdr3_length: 13
v_call: TRBV2
j_call: TRBJ1-1
d_call: TRBD1
clone_size: .
cdr3_nt: TGTGCCAGCAGGACAGGGCTGAACACTGAAGCTTTCTTT
cdr3_aa: CASRTGLNTEAFF

cdr3_length: 14
v_call: TRBV10-3
j_call: TRBJ2-7
d_call: .
clone_size: .
cdr3_nt: TGTGCCATCAGGGGAGCGGGTAGCTCCTACGAGCAGTACTTC
cdr3_aa: CAIRGAGSSYEQYF

cdr3_length: 15
v_call: TRBV24-1
j_call: TRBJ1-2
d_call: .
clone_size: .
cdr3_nt: TGTGCCACCAGTGATTTCAGGGAAATACCCCCTTCCTACACCTTC
cdr3_aa: CATSDFREIPPSYTF

cdr3_length: 13
v_call: TRBV6-5
j_call: TRBJ1-5
d_call: .
clone_size: .
cdr3_nt: TGTGCCAGCAGTCAAACCCGGAATCAGCCCCAGCATTTT
cdr3_aa: CASSQTRNQPQHF

cdr3_length: 15
v_call: TRBV3-1/TRBV3-2
j_call: TRBJ1-1
d_call: .
clone_size: .
cdr3_nt: TGTGCCAGCAGCCCTGGGACATTTGGGGGCACTGAAGCTTTCTTT
cdr3_aa: CASSPGTFGGTEAFF

cdr3_length: 16
v_call: TRBV5-1
j_call: TRBJ2-7
d_call: .
clone_size: .
cdr3_nt: TGCGCCAGCAGCTTGGACGGTAACGGACTCTCCTACGAGCAGTACTTC
cdr3_aa: CASSLDGNGLSYEQYF

cdr3_length: 15
v_call: TRBV29-1
j_call: TRBJ2-1
d_call: .
clone_size: .
cdr3_nt: TGCAGCGTTAATGTTCTGGCTAGCTCCTACAATGAGCAGTTCTTC
cdr3_aa: CSVNVLASSYNEQFF

cdr3_length: 17
v_call: TRBV5-6
j_call: TRBJ1-2
d_call: TRBD1
clone_size: .
cdr3_nt: TGTGCCAGCAGCTTGCCCACACCGGGACAGGGCGCACGAGGCTACACCTTC
cdr3_aa: CASSLPTPGQGARGYTF

cdr3_length: 15
v_call: TRBV9
j_call: TRBJ1-1
d_call: TRBD1
clone_size: few
cdr3_nt: TGTGCCAGCAGCGTAGGAGGGGGCGCGTACACTGAAGCTTTCTTT
cdr3_aa: CASSVGGGAYTEAFF

cdr3_length: 13
v_call: TRBV19
j_call: TRBJ1-2
d_call: .
clone_size: .
cdr3_nt: TGTGCCAGTAGTATAGGAGAGAACTATGGCTACACCTTC
cdr3_aa: CASSIGENYGYTF

cdr3_length: 13
v_call: TRBV6-5
j_call: TRBJ2-3
d_call: TRBD2
clone_size: once
cdr3_nt: TGTGCCAGCAGAACTAGCGGGATAGATACGCAGTATTTT
cdr3_aa: CASRTSGIDTQYF

cdr3_length: 12
v_call: TRBV5-1
j_call: TRBJ1-2
d_call: .
clone_size: .
cdr3_nt: TGCGCCAGCAGCTCTCAGAGGAGTGGCTACACCTTC
cdr3_aa: CASSSQRSGYTF

cdr3_length: 14
v_call: TRBV10-3
j_call: TRBJ2-1
d_call: TRBD1
clone_size: .
cdr3_nt: TGTGCCATCATTGAGAACAGGGGTTCGAATGAGCAGTTCTTC
cdr3_aa: CAIIENRGSNEQFF

cdr3_length: 16
v_call: TRBV5-4
j_call: TRBJ2-6
d_call: TRBD2
clone_size: .
cdr3_nt: TGTGCCAGCAGCTTTGGGGGGGACTCTGGGGCCAACGTCCTGACTTTC
cdr3_aa: CASSFGGDSGANVLTF

cdr3_length: 14
v_call: TRBV12-5
j_call: TRBJ2-7
d_call: .
clone_size: .
cdr3_nt: TGTGCTAGTGGCCTTAGCGCCACCTCCTACGAGCAGTACTTC
cdr3_aa: CASGLSATSYEQYF

cdr3_length: 14
v_call: TRBV7-3
j_call: TRBJ1-1
d_call: .
clone_size: .
cdr3_nt: TGTGCCAGCAGCTTAAGGAGCGCGAACACTGAAGCTTTCTTT
cdr3_aa: CASSLRSANTEAFF

cdr3_length: 15
v_call: TRBV5-1
j_call: TRBJ2-7
d_call: .
clone_size: .
cdr3_nt: TGCGCCAGCAGCTTAGGCGGGACGTCCTCCTACGAGCAGTACTTC
cdr3_aa: CASSLGGTSSYEQYF

cdr3_length: 13
v_call: TRBV7-7
j_call: TRBJ2-5
d_call: TRBD1
clone_size: .
cdr3_nt: TGTGCTAGCAGCAGGGACAGCCAAGAGACCCAGTACTTC
cdr3_aa: CASSRDSQETQYF

cdr3_length: 13
v_call: TRBV29-1
j_call: TRBJ2-2
d_call: .
clone_size: .
cdr3_nt: TGCAGCGTTGAAGTAGTCGAACCCGGGGAGCTGTTTTTT
cdr3_aa: CSVEVVEPGELFF

cdr3_length: 13
v_call: TRBV29-1
j_call: TRBJ2-2
d_call: .
clone_size: .
cdr3_nt: TGCAGCGTTGAAAGGGGATACACCGGGGAGCTGTTTTTT
cdr3_aa: CSVERGYTGELFF

cdr3_length: 16
v_call: TRBV5-1
j_call: TRBJ2-3
d_call: TRBD1
clone_size: .
cdr3_nt: TGCGCCAGCAGCCTCAACCCGGGACAGAGCACAGATACGCAGTATTTT
cdr3_aa: CASSLNPGQSTDTQYF

cdr3_length: 13
v_call: TRBV5-1
j_call: TRBJ1-2
d_call: TRBD1
clone_size: .
cdr3_nt: TGCGCCAGCAGCTTGGGACAGGGGGATGGCTACACCTTC
cdr3_aa: CASSLGQGDGYTF

cdr3_length: 9
v_call: TRBV29-1
j_call: TRBJ2-1
d_call: .
clone_size: .
cdr3_nt: TGCAGCGTTGAAGTAGAGCAGTTCTTC
cdr3_aa: CSVEVEQFF

cdr3_length: 11
v_call: TRBV30
j_call: TRBJ2-7
d_call: .
clone_size: .
cdr3_nt: TGTGCCTGGAGTACTTTCTACGAGCAGTACTTC
cdr3_aa: CAWSTFYEQYF

cdr3_length: 16
v_call: TRBV14
j_call: TRBJ2-6
d_call: .
clone_size: .
cdr3_nt: TGTGCCAGCAGCCGTCTCGCGGCAGGGGTGGCCAACGTCCTGACTTTC
cdr3_aa: CASSRLAAGVANVLTF

cdr3_length: 13
v_call: TRBV3-1/TRBV3-2
j_call: TRBJ2-5
d_call: .
clone_size: .
cdr3_nt: TGTGCCAGCAGCCAAGGCAGCCAAGAGACCCAGTACTTC
cdr3_aa: CASSQGSQETQYF

cdr3_length: 14
v_call: TRBV18
j_call: TRBJ1-6
d_call: TRBD1
clone_size: once
cdr3_nt: TGTGCCAGCTCAGGGGGACAGTATAATTCACCCCTCCACTTT
cdr3_aa: CASSGGQYNSPLHF

cdr3_length: 15
v_call: TRBV18
j_call: TRBJ1-1
d_call: TRBD1
clone_size: once
cdr3_nt: TGTGCCAGCTCCACCACGGGACAGAGGAACACTGAAGCTTTCTTT
cdr3_aa: CASSTTGQRNTEAFF

cdr3_length: 16
v_call: TRBV4-2
j_call: TRBJ2-7
d_call: TRBD2
clone_size: .
cdr3_nt: TGTGCCAGCAGCCAAGGACTAGCGGGTTTTTCCTACGAGCAGTACTTC
cdr3_aa: CASSQGLAGFSYEQYF

cdr3_length: 15
v_call: TRBV11-2
j_call: TRBJ2-7
d_call: .
clone_size: .
cdr3_nt: TGTGCCAGCAGCCCCCGCTGGACAGCGAGCTACGAGCAGTACTTC
cdr3_aa: CASSPRWTASYEQYF

cdr3_length: 15
v_call: TRBV12-5
j_call: TRBJ2-7
d_call: TRBD2
clone_size: .
cdr3_nt: TGTGCTAGTGGTTTGGTTACTAGCGCCTCCTACGAGCAGTACTTC
cdr3_aa: CASGLVTSASYEQYF

cdr3_length: 16
v_call: TRBV10-3
j_call: TRBJ2-1
d_call: .
clone_size: .
cdr3_nt: TGTGCCAACAGGGGCGGGGGGCCAGGGTCCTACAATGAGCAGTTCTTC
cdr3_aa: CANRGGGPGSYNEQFF

cdr3_length: 16
v_call: TRBV15
j_call: TRBJ1-5
d_call: TRBD1
clone_size: .
cdr3_nt: TGTGCCACCAGCAACGAACTTGACAGGGGGGACCAGCCCCAGCATTTT
cdr3_aa: CATSNELDRGDQPQHF

cdr3_length: 15
v_call: TRBV11-1
j_call: TRBJ1-1
d_call: TRBD1
clone_size: .
cdr3_nt: TGTGCCAGCAGCTCTAACCGACAGGGGGCGCTCGAAGCTTTCTTT
cdr3_aa: CASSSNRQGALEAFF

cdr3_length: 14
v_call: TRBV2
j_call: TRBJ2-5
d_call: .
clone_size: few
cdr3_nt: TGTGCCAGCAGTCCCAACAACAGGGATAAGACCCAGTACTTC
cdr3_aa: CASSPNNRDKTQYF

cdr3_length: 17
v_call: TRBV4-2
j_call: TRBJ2-3
d_call: TRBD2
clone_size: .
cdr3_nt: TGTGCCAGCAGCCAAGTCCCGCTAGCGGGAGCGACAGATACGCAGTATTTT
cdr3_aa: CASSQVPLAGATDTQYF

cdr3_length: 15
v_call: TRBV9
j_call: TRBJ2-5
d_call: TRBD2
clone_size: .
cdr3_nt: TGTGCCAGCAGCTTAGACGGCGGGAGAGGAGAGACCCAGTACTTC
cdr3_aa: CASSLDGGRGETQYF

cdr3_length: 14
v_call: TRBV5-4
j_call: TRBJ1-1
d_call: .
clone_size: .
cdr3_nt: TGTGCCAGCAGCTTGCTTACTTTGAACACTGAAGCTTTCTTT
cdr3_aa: CASSLLTLNTEAFF

cdr3_length: 16
v_call: TRBV15
j_call: TRBJ2-5
d_call: .
clone_size: few
cdr3_nt: TGTGCCACCAGCAGAGGAGACTCGGGTATTCAAGAGACCCAGTACTTC
cdr3_aa: CATSRGDSGIQETQYF

cdr3_length: 19
v_call: TRBV19
j_call: TRBJ1-5
d_call: TRBD1
clone_size: .
cdr3_nt: TGTGCCAGTAGTATAGAACCGGACAGGGGGCTTGCGGGCAATCAGCCCCAGCATTTT
cdr3_aa: CASSIEPDRGLAGNQPQHF

cdr3_length: 16
v_call: TRBV2
j_call: TRBJ1-4
d_call: TRBD1
clone_size: .
cdr3_nt: TGTGCCAGCAGTGAAGAGGCGGGACAGGGAAATGAAAAACTGTTTTTT
cdr3_aa: CASSEEAGQGNEKLFF

cdr3_length: 16
v_call: TRBV3-1/TRBV3-2
j_call: TRBJ2-1
d_call: TRBD2
clone_size: .
cdr3_nt: TGTGCCAGCAGCCGTTCGGGACTAGCGGGTTACAATGAGCAGTTCTTC
cdr3_aa: CASSRSGLAGYNEQFF

cdr3_length: 17
v_call: TRBV6-1
j_call: TRBJ2-3
d_call: TRBD2
clone_size: .
cdr3_nt: TGTGCCAGCAGTGAAACGTCGGGGGGGCCCCGCACAGATACGCAGTATTTT
cdr3_aa: CASSETSGGPRTDTQYF

cdr3_length: 16
v_call: TRBV5-5
j_call: TRBJ1-1
d_call: .
clone_size: .
cdr3_nt: TGTGCCAGCAGCTTGACCGGGACAACGAAAACCACTGAAGCTTTCTTT
cdr3_aa: CASSLTGTTKTTEAFF

cdr3_length: 15
v_call: TRBV9
j_call: TRBJ1-4
d_call: .
clone_size: .
cdr3_nt: TGTGCCAGCAGCACGAGCCCAGGGGTTGGCGAAAAACTGTTTTTT
cdr3_aa: CASSTSPGVGEKLFF

cdr3_length: 15
v_call: TRBV5-5
j_call: TRBJ2-7
d_call: .
clone_size: .
cdr3_nt: TGTGCCAGCAGCTTCTTACAGGGTTCGGGATACGAGCAGTACTTC
cdr3_aa: CASSFLQGSGYEQYF

cdr3_length: 13
v_call: TRBV30
j_call: TRBJ1-5
d_call: .
clone_size: .
cdr3_nt: TGTGCCTGGAGTGTAGGGGACAATCAGCCCCAGCATTTT
cdr3_aa: CAWSVGDNQPQHF

cdr3_length: 13
v_call: TRBV10-3
j_call: TRBJ1-1
d_call: .
clone_size: .
cdr3_nt: TGTGCCATCAGTGAGGCAGGGAACACTGAAGCTTTCTTT
cdr3_aa: CAISEAGNTEAFF